Each of the 3 T cell receptor beta chains below was sequenced from the same sample in a study of Ad26.COV2.S vaccination and SARS-CoV-2 variants. Treatment meaning: over 15 received Ad26.COV2.S at low or high dose, single or two shots; 5 received placebo; per-sample allocation not given. All samples were drawn on day 63, counting from the first vaccine or placebo injection. Data came from immunoSEQ multiplex PCR; TCRdb stores just in-frame clones and leaves some out. In the table there are hundreds of thousands of clones, about 80% of which are singletons. The input for sequencing was peripheral blood, taken in a trial of Ad26.COV2.S vaccine versus placebo. The source of these receptors is a person between 18 and 65 years old who received the Ad26.COV2.S COVID-19 vaccine or a placebo.

The chain carries TRBV2 and TRBJ1-6; perhaps TRBD1 as D (5 bases). Germline V CDR1 and CDR2: SNHLY, FYNNEI. Trimming took 3 bases from V and 7 from J, leaving 10 bases between them. This CDR3 has 14 residues. This chain's CDR3 is CASSETRGNSPLHF. As DNA, the CDR3 is TGTGCCAGCAGTGAGACAAGGGGAAATTCACCCCTCCACTTT.

Here the CDR3 reads CASSLGRGNQPQHF. CDR3 bases: TGTGCCAGCAGCCTGGGCAGGGGCAATCAGCCCCAGCATTTT. V usage is TRBV9 and J usage is TRBJ1-5; possibly TRBD1 for D (5 bases). CDR3 size: 14 residues. Germline loops: CDR1 SGDLS, CDR2 YYNGEE. V was shortened by 4 bases and J by 2 bases, with 10 bases between the two germline ends.

V gene TRBV5-1 combines with J gene TRBJ2-7; 7 positions match TRBD2. The V and J ends lost 4 bases and 5 bases, in that order; junction bases with no gene match: 12. Germline values: CDR1 SGHRS, CDR2 YFSETQ. The CDR3 consists of 15 residues. The DNA of the CDR3 is TGCGCCAGCAGCGCCGTAACACTCGGGGGGAACGAGCAGTACTTC. It translates to CASSAVTLGGNEQYF.